This TCR beta chain is drawn from a study of Graves' ophthalmopathy and Graves' hyperthyroidism. The CDR3 is 13 residues long. Germline V CDR1 and CDR2: SQVTM, ANQGSEA. V was trimmed by 4 bases and J by 0 bases, leaving 6 bases between them. Scientists amplified the TCR beta CDR3 regions from RNA transcripts. Scientists carried out first-round RT-PCR using HTBI primers and then a second-round multiplex PCR. TCRdb recomputed calls from the multiplex PCR reads with MiXCR, one row per CDR3 protein. Among 230,000 or so distinct CDR3 sequences listed, around 45% were seen once. This chain uses TRBV29-1 with TRBJ1-4; no clear D gene. The sequence derives from an adult man with Graves' ophthalmopathy. Sequenced material: peripheral blood. CDR3 loop: CSVGGPTNEKLFF. The CDR3 DNA reads as TGCAGCGTTGGTGGGCCAACTAATGAAAAACTGTTTTTT.